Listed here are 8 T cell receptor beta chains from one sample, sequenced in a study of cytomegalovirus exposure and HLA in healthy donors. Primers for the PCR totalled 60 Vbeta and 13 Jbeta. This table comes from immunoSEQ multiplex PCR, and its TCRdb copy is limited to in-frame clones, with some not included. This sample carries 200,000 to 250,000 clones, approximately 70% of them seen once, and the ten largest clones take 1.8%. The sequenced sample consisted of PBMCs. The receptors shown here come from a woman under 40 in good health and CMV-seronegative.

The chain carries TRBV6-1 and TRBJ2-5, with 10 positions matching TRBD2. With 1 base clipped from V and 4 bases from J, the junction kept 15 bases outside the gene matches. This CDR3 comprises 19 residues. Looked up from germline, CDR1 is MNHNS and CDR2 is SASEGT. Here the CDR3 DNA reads TGTGCCAGCAGTGAAGTAGGCCTCCTAAGCGGGAGGGGACGAGAGACCCAGTACTTC. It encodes CASSEVGLLSGRGRETQYF.

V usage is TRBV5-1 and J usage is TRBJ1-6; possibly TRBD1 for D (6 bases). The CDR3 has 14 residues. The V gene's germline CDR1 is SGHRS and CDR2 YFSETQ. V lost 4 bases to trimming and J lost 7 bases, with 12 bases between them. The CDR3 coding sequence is TGCGCCAGCAGCCTGGACAGCCTAAATTCACCCCTCCACTTT. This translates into CASSLDSLNSPLHF.

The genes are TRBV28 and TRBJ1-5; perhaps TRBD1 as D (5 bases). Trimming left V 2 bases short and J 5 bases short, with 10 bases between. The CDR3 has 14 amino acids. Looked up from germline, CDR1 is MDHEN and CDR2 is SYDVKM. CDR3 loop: CASSLGRGHQPQHF. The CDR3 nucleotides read TGTGCCAGCAGTTTAGGTAGGGGCCATCAGCCCCAGCATTTT. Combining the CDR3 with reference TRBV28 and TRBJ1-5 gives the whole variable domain DVKVTQSSRYLVKRTGEKVFLECVQDMDHENMFWYRQDPGLGLRLIYFSYDVKMKEKGDIPEGYSVSREKKERFSLILESASTNQTSMYLCASSLGRGHQPQHFGDGTRLSIL.

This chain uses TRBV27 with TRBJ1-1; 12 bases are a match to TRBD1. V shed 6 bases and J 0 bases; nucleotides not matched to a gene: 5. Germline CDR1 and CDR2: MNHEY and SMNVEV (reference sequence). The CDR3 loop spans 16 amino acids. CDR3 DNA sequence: TGTGCCAGCAGGGACGGGACAGGGGGCCTGAACACTGAAGCTTTCTTT. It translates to CASRDGTGGLNTEAFF.

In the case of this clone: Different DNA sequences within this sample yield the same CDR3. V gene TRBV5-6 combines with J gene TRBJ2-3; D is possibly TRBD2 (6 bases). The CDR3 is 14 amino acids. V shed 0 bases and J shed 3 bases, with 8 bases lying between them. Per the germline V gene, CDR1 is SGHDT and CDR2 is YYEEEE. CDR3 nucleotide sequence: TGTGCCAGCAGCTTGGCGGGACTGACAGATACGCAGTATTTT. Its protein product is CASSLAGLTDTQYF.

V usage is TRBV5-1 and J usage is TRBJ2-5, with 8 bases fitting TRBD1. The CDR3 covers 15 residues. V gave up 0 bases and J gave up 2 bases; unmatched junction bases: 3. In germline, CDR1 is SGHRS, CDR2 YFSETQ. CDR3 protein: CASSLDQGAQETQYF. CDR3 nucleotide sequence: TGCGCCAGCAGCTTGGACCAGGGGGCTCAAGAGACCCAGTACTTC.

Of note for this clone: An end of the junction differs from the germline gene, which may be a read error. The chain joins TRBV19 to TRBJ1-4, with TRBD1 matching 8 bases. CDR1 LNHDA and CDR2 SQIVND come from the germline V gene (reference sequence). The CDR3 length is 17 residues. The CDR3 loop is CDSSPGTGFATNEKLFF. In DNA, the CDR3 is TGTGACAGTAGTCCGGGGACAGGTTTTGCAACTAATGAAAAACTGTTTTTT.

The CDR3 DNA reads TGCGCCAGCAGCTTTAGCGGAAAAACCGGGGAGCTGTTTTTT. Its protein product is CASSFSGKTGELFF. The chain employs TRBV5-1 and TRBJ2-2, with a weak D call TRBD2 (6 bases). This CDR3 contains 14 residues. V was shortened by 2 bases and J by 5 bases, with 10 bases between the two germline ends. The germline V gene encodes CDR1 SGHRS and CDR2 YFSETQ. Full variable domain (remainder filled in from reference TRBV5-1 and TRBJ2-2): KAGVTQTPRYLIKTRGQQVTLSCSPISGHRSVSWYQQTPGQGLQFLFEYFSETQRNKGNFPGRFSGRQFSNSRSEMNVSTLELGDSALYLCASSFSGKTGELFFGEGSRLTVL.